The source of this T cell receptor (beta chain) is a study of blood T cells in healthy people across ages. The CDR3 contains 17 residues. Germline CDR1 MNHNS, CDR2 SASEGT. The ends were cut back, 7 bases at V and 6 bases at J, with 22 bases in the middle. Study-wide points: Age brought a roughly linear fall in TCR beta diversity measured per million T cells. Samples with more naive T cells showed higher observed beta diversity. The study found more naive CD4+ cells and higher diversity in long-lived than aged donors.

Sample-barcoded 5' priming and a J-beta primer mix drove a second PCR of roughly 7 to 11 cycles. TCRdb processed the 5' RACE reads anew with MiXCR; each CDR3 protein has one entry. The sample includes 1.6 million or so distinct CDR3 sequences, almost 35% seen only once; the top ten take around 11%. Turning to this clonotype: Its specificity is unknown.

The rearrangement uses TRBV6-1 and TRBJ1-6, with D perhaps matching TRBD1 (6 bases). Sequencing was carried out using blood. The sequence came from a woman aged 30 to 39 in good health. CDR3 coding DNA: TGTGCCAGCACCTCCCGGATGATAGGGGGAACTAATTCACCCCTCCACTTT. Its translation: CASTSRMIGGTNSPLHF.